This TCR beta chain was sequenced for a study of radiation and T cells in renal cell carcinoma. Time point specified: baseline pretreatment blood. The treatment was: 15 Gy SBRT to primary tumor, nephrectomy 4 weeks later. The V and J ends lost 7 bases and 3 bases respectively, with 16 bases between them. The CDR3 sequence is 14 residues long. Germline loops: CDR1 MGHDK, CDR2 SYGVNS. Clones were sequenced by immunoSEQ multiplex PCR, and TCRdb holds only the in-frame ones, with some missing. The sample contains 150,000 or so clones, approximately 91% of which appear only once. V usage is TRBV25-1 and J usage is TRBJ2-7; D may match TRBD1 or TRBD2 (5 bases each). This clonotype originated in a woman aged 50 to 60 with renal cell carcinoma. Sequencing used blood, obtained from a patient whose treatment included radiotherapy and nephrectomy. CDR3 in DNA: TGTGCCAGCAAAGCCGGGACGGACCGCTACGAGCAGTACTTC. Its protein is CASKAGTDRYEQYF.